Listed below are T cell receptor beta chains from one sample, sequenced in a study of cytomegalovirus exposure and HLA in healthy donors. Assay used: immunoSEQ multiplex PCR; TCRdb lists only in-frame clones, some missing. The sample holds fewer than 150,000 clones, less than 90% seen once. Sequenced sample: PBMCs. These receptors came from a man aged 18 to 35 in good health and CMV-seropositive. The CDR3 runs from the conserved cysteine through the conserved F or W. The D gene is left open where the match is weak. Not every row has a clone size; where given, it reads once, few, many or a size class.

v_gene: TRBV5-1; d_gene: NA; abundance: NA; j_gene: TRBJ2-7; CDR3nt: TGCGCCAGCAGCTTGGATTTGACTACGTCGTACGAGCAGTACTTC; CDR3aa: CASSLDLTTSYEQYF
v_gene: TRBV6-1; d_gene: TRBD1; abundance: NA; j_gene: TRBJ2-5; CDR3nt: TGTGCCAGCAAGGGGCCAGGGGGAGAGACCCAGTACTTC; CDR3aa: CASKGPGGETQYF
v_gene: TRBV7-7; d_gene: NA; abundance: NA; j_gene: TRBJ1-1; CDR3nt: TGTGCCAGCAGCCAACCACTCCAGGGGACGGGGAACACTGAAGCTTTCTTT; CDR3aa: CASSQPLQGTGNTEAFF
v_gene: TRBV30; d_gene: NA; abundance: many; j_gene: TRBJ1-2; CDR3nt: TGTGCCTGGAGCCTCGGAGCGAGGGAATCAAACTATGGCTACACCTTC; CDR3aa: CAWSLGARESNYGYTF
v_gene: TRBV4-1; d_gene: NA; abundance: NA; j_gene: TRBJ2-2; CDR3nt: TGCGCCAGCAGCCAAGATCCGCGGGGAGCCGGGGAGCTGTTTTTT; CDR3aa: CASSQDPRGAGELFF
v_gene: TRBV11-2; d_gene: NA; abundance: NA; j_gene: TRBJ1-1; CDR3nt: TGTGCCAGCAGCTTAGGTGGGGGGGTGGACACTGAAGCTTTCTTT; CDR3aa: CASSLGGGVDTEAFF
v_gene: TRBV18; d_gene: NA; abundance: NA; j_gene: TRBJ2-7; CDR3nt: TGTGCCAGCTCACTAGGACTGGGCCCGAGAGACGAGCAGTACTTC; CDR3aa: CASSLGLGPRDEQYF
v_gene: TRBV13; d_gene: NA; abundance: NA; j_gene: TRBJ2-2; CDR3nt: TGTGCCAGCAGCTCGGACAAAGCCGGGGAGCTGTTTTTT; CDR3aa: CASSSDKAGELFF
v_gene: TRBV25-1; d_gene: NA; abundance: once; j_gene: TRBJ2-6; CDR3nt: TGTGCCAGCAGTGGCCTCGGCTCTGGGGCCAACGTCCTGACTTTC; CDR3aa: CASSGLGSGANVLTF
v_gene: TRBV6-1; d_gene: NA; abundance: NA; j_gene: TRBJ1-4; CDR3nt: TGTGCCGTGGGGGAGGGGAATGAAAAACTGTTTTTT; CDR3aa: CAVGEGNEKLFF
v_gene: TRBV5-1; d_gene: NA; abundance: NA; j_gene: TRBJ1-1; CDR3nt: TGCGCCAGCAGCTTGGTGGGGGCACGGAACACTGAAGCTTTCTTT; CDR3aa: CASSLVGARNTEAFF
v_gene: TRBV19; d_gene: NA; abundance: NA; j_gene: TRBJ2-2; CDR3nt: TGTGCCAGTAGTACCCAGTACGAGGGAATCACCGGGGAGCTGTTTTTT; CDR3aa: CASSTQYEGITGELFF
v_gene: TRBV18; d_gene: TRBD2; abundance: NA; j_gene: TRBJ2-1; CDR3nt: TGTGCCAGCTCACGGGGACTAGCCGTTAATAGTGAGCAGTTCTTC; CDR3aa: CASSRGLAVNSEQFF
v_gene: TRBV28; d_gene: TRBD1; abundance: NA; j_gene: TRBJ1-1; CDR3nt: TGTGCCAGCAGTACAGGGGGCCGGCCCTTGAACACTGAAGCTTTCTTT; CDR3aa: CASSTGGRPLNTEAFF
v_gene: TRBV5-5; d_gene: TRBD1; abundance: NA; j_gene: TRBJ2-6; CDR3nt: TGTGCCAGCAGCTCGACAGGGGGCTCTGGGGCCAACGTCCTGACTTTC; CDR3aa: CASSSTGGSGANVLTF
v_gene: TRBV4-1; d_gene: NA; abundance: NA; j_gene: TRBJ1-4; CDR3nt: TGCGCCAGCAATTCGAGCCCTAATGAAAAACTGTTTTTT; CDR3aa: CASNSSPNEKLFF
v_gene: TRBV2; d_gene: TRBD1; abundance: NA; j_gene: TRBJ2-4; CDR3nt: TGTGCCAGCAGACCCCGGACAGGCCCCCGGGACATTCAGTACTTC; CDR3aa: CASRPRTGPRDIQYF
v_gene: TRBV2; d_gene: NA; abundance: NA; j_gene: TRBJ1-2; CDR3nt: TGTGCCAGCAGTGAGGGGCAGGGAAGGGACTATGGCTACACCTTC; CDR3aa: CASSEGQGRDYGYTF
v_gene: TRBV11-2; d_gene: NA; abundance: NA; j_gene: TRBJ2-3; CDR3nt: TGTGCCAGCAGCTTAGCCCCAGATATCACAGATACGCAGTATTTT; CDR3aa: CASSLAPDITDTQYF
v_gene: TRBV5-4; d_gene: TRBD2; abundance: few; j_gene: TRBJ2-7; CDR3nt: TGTGCCAGCAGCACTAGCGGGGCGGCCTACGAGCAGTACTTC; CDR3aa: CASSTSGAAYEQYF
v_gene: TRBV9; d_gene: NA; abundance: medium-sized; j_gene: TRBJ2-2; CDR3nt: TGTGCCAGCAGCGTAGGAGCATCGAACACCGGGGAGCTGTTTTTT; CDR3aa: CASSVGASNTGELFF
v_gene: TRBV5-1; d_gene: TRBD1; abundance: NA; j_gene: TRBJ2-7; CDR3nt: TGCGCCAGCAGCGGAGGACAGGGTACGGGGGAGCAGTACTTC; CDR3aa: CASSGGQGTGEQYF
v_gene: TRBV7-8; d_gene: NA; abundance: NA; j_gene: TRBJ2-2; CDR3nt: TGTGCCAGCAGCTTAGCATCGAGAGGCGGGGAGCTGTTTTTT; CDR3aa: CASSLASRGGELFF
v_gene: TRBV7-2; d_gene: NA; abundance: NA; j_gene: TRBJ1-5; CDR3nt: TGTGCCAGCAGCGCGGGGGTCCTTGGGCCCCAGCATTTT; CDR3aa: CASSAGVLGPQHF
v_gene: TRBV15; d_gene: NA; abundance: once; j_gene: TRBJ2-5; CDR3nt: TGTGCCACCAGCAGTTACAGGGCAGGGAAAGAAACCCAGTACTTC; CDR3aa: CATSSYRAGKETQYF
v_gene: TRBV28; d_gene: NA; abundance: NA; j_gene: TRBJ1-2; CDR3nt: TGTGCCAGCAGGAGCGATTATGGCTACACCTTC; CDR3aa: CASRSDYGYTF
v_gene: TRBV6-5; d_gene: NA; abundance: few; j_gene: TRBJ1-4; CDR3nt: TGTGCCAGCAGTTTCTCAGGGGAGGGAGGTGAAAAACTGTTTTTT; CDR3aa: CASSFSGEGGEKLFF
v_gene: TRBV5-4; d_gene: NA; abundance: NA; j_gene: TRBJ1-1; CDR3nt: TGTGCCAGCAGCTTAGCTCCAGGGGACACTGAAGCTTTCTTT; CDR3aa: CASSLAPGDTEAFF
v_gene: TRBV18; d_gene: NA; abundance: NA; j_gene: TRBJ2-7; CDR3nt: TGTGCCAGCTCACAACCGAGCTCCTACGAGCAGTACTTC; CDR3aa: CASSQPSSYEQYF
v_gene: TRBV18; d_gene: TRBD1; abundance: NA; j_gene: TRBJ2-7; CDR3nt: TGTGCCAGCTCACCACGACAGGGGGGGACCTACGAGCAGTACTTC; CDR3aa: CASSPRQGGTYEQYF
v_gene: TRBV11-2; d_gene: TRBD2; abundance: NA; j_gene: TRBJ2-1; CDR3nt: TGTGCCAGCAGCACCGGGACTAGCTCCTACAATGAGCAGTTCTTC; CDR3aa: CASSTGTSSYNEQFF
v_gene: TRBV5-4; d_gene: NA; abundance: few; j_gene: TRBJ1-2; CDR3nt: TGTGCCAGCAGCTTGGGGACAGCTTATTATGGCTACACCTTC; CDR3aa: CASSLGTAYYGYTF
v_gene: TRBV29-1; d_gene: NA; abundance: NA; j_gene: TRBJ1-1; CDR3nt: TGCAGCGTTTCCCGGGGGGGGACCTCGGGAGGAGCTTTCTTT; CDR3aa: CSVSRGGTSGGAFF
v_gene: TRBV5-1; d_gene: NA; abundance: NA; j_gene: TRBJ2-5; CDR3nt: TGCGCCAGCAGCTTGAGGGACTCCCAAGAGACCCAGTACTTC; CDR3aa: CASSLRDSQETQYF
v_gene: TRBV7-2; d_gene: NA; abundance: NA; j_gene: TRBJ1-4; CDR3nt: TGTGCCAGCAGCCAAACAGCCTCAACTAATGAAAAACTGTTTTTT; CDR3aa: CASSQTASTNEKLFF
v_gene: TRBV5-6; d_gene: TRBD2; abundance: NA; j_gene: TRBJ2-3; CDR3nt: TGTGCCAGCCAGCGGCGGGGGTACGTCACAGATACGCAGTATTTT; CDR3aa: CASQRRGYVTDTQYF
v_gene: TRBV7-2; d_gene: NA; abundance: few; j_gene: TRBJ2-3; CDR3nt: TGTGCCAGCAGCCCCTTGGATACGCAGTATTTT; CDR3aa: CASSPLDTQYF
v_gene: TRBV29-1; d_gene: TRBD1; abundance: NA; j_gene: TRBJ2-5; CDR3nt: TGCAGCGTTGCGGGACAGGGTGGGAGGGAGACCCAGTACTTC; CDR3aa: CSVAGQGGRETQYF
v_gene: TRBV6-1; d_gene: TRBD1; abundance: NA; j_gene: TRBJ1-1; CDR3nt: TGTGCCAGCAGTGACCGGTGGGACAGCAGCGAAGCTTTCTTT; CDR3aa: CASSDRWDSSEAFF
v_gene: TRBV6-5; d_gene: NA; abundance: NA; j_gene: TRBJ1-2; CDR3nt: TGTGCCAGCAGTTACGATGTCAGAAACTATGGCTACACCTTC; CDR3aa: CASSYDVRNYGYTF
v_gene: TRBV6-1; d_gene: TRBD2; abundance: NA; j_gene: TRBJ2-2; CDR3nt: TGTGCCAGCAGTGAAGCAACTAGCGTGGACGGGGAGCTGTTTTTT; CDR3aa: CASSEATSVDGELFF